This T cell receptor beta chain derives from a study of identical twins. This CDR3 has 14 residues. V lost 2 bases and J lost 4, with 8 bases in between. A universal primer site was added by template switching, and unique molecular identifiers were carried by the cDNA. TCRdb fed the 5' RACE reads into MiXCR, producing one record per CDR3 protein. Of hundreds of thousands of distinct CDR3 sequences listed, about 7% are singletons. This clonotype occurred many times. Its matching antigen is unknown. Study-wide results and limits: Potential partial confounding of zero-insertion analyses by invariant MAIT and iNKT cells was noted. High-abundance cord blood beta clonotypes had fewer insertions; memory repertoires showed none.

Separately, the same data were catalogued under a study of yellow fever vaccine responses in identical twins. That work adds: Twins' T cell vaccine responses reportedly looked partly convergent, partly personalized.

Sample: memory (CD45RO+) T cells sorted from blood. The chain is built from TRBV12-3 or TRBV12-4 and TRBJ2-2; D perhaps matches TRBD1 (5 bases). The receptor was derived from a woman under 30 in good health. The CDR3 protein is CASSLIDSTGELFF. In DNA, the CDR3 is TGTGCCAGCAGTTTAATTGACAGCACCGGGGAGCTGTTTTTT.